This T cell receptor (beta chain) derives from a study of T-cell memory formation after mild COVID-19. Overall study context: TCR clusters largely stayed donor specific.

5'RACE primed from the constant segment yielded TCR alpha and TCR beta cDNA libraries bearing sample barcodes and UMIs. TCRdb reprocessed the 5' RACE reads with MiXCR, giving one entry per CDR3 protein. The sample consists of roughly 450,000 distinct CDR3 sequences, under 20% of them appearing once. Overall study findings and caveats: The finding that pre-infection memory included some responding clones suggested that cross-reactive memory joined. Among CD4+ contracting clones, most were CM and EM, and CD8+ ones EMRA.

This clonotype has a single count. Its antigen is unknown. The CDR3 spans 12 residues. V lost 5 bases and J 11 bases, leaving 13 bases between the germline ends. The clonotype was recovered from a man younger than 35 who had mild COVID-19 (a few samples of this study predate the infection). Cell type and time point are not known. The material sequenced was PBMCs or a T cell subset sorted from them (not recorded which). The genes are TRBV12-3 or TRBV12-4 and TRBJ1-5; no reliable D call. CDR3 nucleotide sequence: TGTGCCAGCAGTCTAAGGGTTTCGGCCCAGCATTTT. It specifies CASSLRVSAQHF.